Listed here is a single TCR beta chain. Trimming took 5 bases from V and 3 from J; bases not matched to a gene: 9. This CDR3 is 16 amino acids long. Per the germline V gene, CDR1 is MDHEN and CDR2 is SYDVKM. This sample is drawn from a study of T cell changes during pregnancy in multiple sclerosis. Assay: immunoSEQ multiplex PCR; the TCRdb copy retains only in-frame clones and omits some. The sample shows about 100,000 clones, roughly 90% of them seen only once. This TCR came from a female donor with multiple sclerosis, enrolled in a pregnancy study. This specimen was peripheral blood, taken after pregnancy. V usage is TRBV28 and J usage is TRBJ2-2; 7 bases agree with TRBD1. The CDR3 DNA is TGTGCCAGCAGTACCTCCTTGACAGGGTACACCGGGGAGCTGTTTTTT. Translated, it gives CASSTSLTGYTGELFF.